The clone carrying this T cell receptor (beta chain) was counted ten times or more. This entry belongs to a study of T cells in Graves' hyperthyroidism and ophthalmopathy. Amplification targeted TCR beta CDR3 regions from RNA transcripts. RT-PCR in the first round (using the HTBI primer set) targeted the TCR CDR3. Using its own MiXCR run on the multiplex PCR reads, TCRdb lists one record per CDR3 protein. The sample holds hundreds of thousands of distinct CDR3 sequences, roughly 13% seen once. Unmatched junction bases numbered 17, after V lost 4 bases and J lost 9 bases. Germline CDR1 reads SGHDN; CDR2 reads FVKESK. CDR3 size: 17 residues.

The TCR comes from a woman between 18 and 29 years old with Graves' hyperthyroidism. The sequenced sample consisted of blood. V gene TRBV14 combines with J gene TRBJ2-1; 8 bases agree with TRBD1. The CDR3 nucleotides read TGTGCCAGCAGCCCCCACGGACCGGACAGGGTGAGGTTTGAGCAGTTCTTC. It is translated as CASSPHGPDRVRFEQFF.